These 32 T cell receptor beta chains came from one sample sequenced in a study of neurological immune-mediated disorders (dated by TCRdb to between 2018 and 2021). Library generation was performed with 5' RACE. For sequencing, an Illumina HiSeq 2500 was employed. The raw public reads went through TCRdb reprocessing: fastp at Q25, MiXCR clone calling, in-frame beta chains kept. When rows share a CDR3 protein, they turn into one entry using the most common DNA and genes. This sample has tens of thousands of distinct CDR3 sequences in its table, and 11% of those were observed once. About 3.9% of the sample is held by the ten biggest clonotypes. The sample was CD4+ T cells from blood. The receptors come from a woman between 25 and 40 years old with HTLV-1-associated myelopathy (HAM/TSP).

This clonotype came up many times. This chain links TRBV27 with TRBJ1-2; 9 bases are shared with TRBD1. Germline V gene lookup returns CDR1 MNHEY and CDR2 SMNVEV (reference sequence). The V segment lost 8 bases and the J segment 8 bases; nucleotides outside the gene matches: 9. The CDR3 sequence is 13 residues long. CDR3 residues: CASRYRGLLGYTF. The DNA of the CDR3 is TGTGCCAGCCGATACAGGGGGCTGTTAGGCTACACCTTC.

This clonotype was observed a single time. V and J are TRBV2 and TRBJ1-1; D uncertain. The ends were cut back, 6 bases at V and 5 bases at J, with 13 bases in the middle. Germline V lookup: CDR1 SNHLY, CDR2 FYNNEI. CDR3 length equals 13 residues. DNA of the CDR3: TGTGCCAGCAGGAGGTGGCGGGAGACTGAAGCTTTCTTT. Translation gives CASRRWRETEAFF.

In its sample, this clonotype is medium-sized. The J gene is TRBJ2-1, the V gene TRBV20-1, with 8 bases identical to TRBD2. The CDR3 spans 13 residues. From germline, CDR1 is DFQATT and CDR2 SNEGSKA (reference sequence). V lost 8 bases and J lost 7; bases outside the gene matches: 10. CDR3 loop: CSRGGGNTNEQFF. CDR3 coding DNA: TGCAGTAGGGGCGGGGGGAATACTAATGAGCAGTTCTTC.

This clonotype was seen a handful of times. The genes are TRBV19 and TRBJ1-2; 9 nucleotides line up with TRBD1. This CDR3 has 13 residues. V gave up 5 bases and J gave up 8 bases; unmatched junction bases: 6. Looked up from germline, CDR1 is LNHDA and CDR2 is SQIVND (reference sequence). CDR3 residues: CASSWSDRGGYTF. CDR3 nucleotide sequence: TGTGCCAGTAGTTGGTCGGACAGGGGCGGCTACACCTTC. Looking up the rest from reference TRBV19 and TRBJ1-2 gives the full variable domain: DGGITQSPKYLFRKEGQNVTLSCEQNLNHDAMYWYRQDPGQGLRLIYYSQIVNDFQKGDIAEGYSVSREKKESFPLTVTSAQKNPTAFYLCASSWSDRGGYTFGSGTRLTVV.

This clonotype was seen repeatedly, ten times or more. The chain carries TRBV20-1 and TRBJ1-5; the D is unclear. Trimming removed 0 bases at V and 4 bases at J, with 10 bases between. The CDR3 runs 14 residues. Germline lookup yields CDR1 DFQATT and CDR2 SNEGSKA (reference sequence). DNA for the CDR3: TGCAGTGCTAGAGATTTTATGGAAAATCAGCCCCAGCATTTT. Translation gives CSARDFMENQPQHF.

This clonotype came up many times. V is TRBV20-1 and J is TRBJ1-2; 9 bases fit TRBD1. The CDR3 is 16 amino acids. CDR1 is DFQATT and CDR2 is SNEGSKA in the germline V gene (reference sequence). J lost 4 bases, V lost 5 bases, and 14 bases had no gene match. The CDR3 loop reads CSALPLQGAHGYGYTF. The CDR3 nucleotides are TGCAGTGCTCTCCCGCTACAGGGGGCTCATGGCTATGGCTACACCTTC.

This clonotype has ten or more counts. This chain joins TRBV7-8 and TRBJ1-2; TRBD1 aligns across 12 bases. Germline V gene lookup returns CDR1 SGHVS and CDR2 FQNEAQ. The CDR3 has 18 residues. The V segment lost 0 bases and the J segment 3 bases; nucleotides outside the gene matches: 8. The CDR3 protein is CASSLAVGTGGAYYGYTF. The DNA for the CDR3 is TGTGCCAGCAGCTTAGCGGTGGGGACAGGGGGCGCCTACTATGGCTACACCTTC.

By share of the sample, this clonotype is medium-sized. V usage is TRBV12-3 or TRBV12-4 and J usage is TRBJ1-1; 7 positions match TRBD1. The CDR3 has 14 amino acids. V was clipped by 3 bases and J by 1 base; unmatched bases: 2. CDR3 nucleotides: TGTGCCAGCAGTTTGGGACAGAAGAACACTGAAGCTTTCTTT. This gives the protein CASSLGQKNTEAFF.

This clonotype was recorded at least ten times. This chain connects TRBV5-1 to TRBJ2-1; D ambiguous. The CDR3 totals 14 residues. The V gene lost 2 bases and the J gene lost 6 bases, with 12 bases spanning the gap. The germline CDR1 and CDR2 sequences are SGHRS and YFSETQ. In DNA, the CDR3 is TGCGCCAGCAGCTTTCAGGACCGGCTCAATGAGCAGTTCTTC. Amino acid sequence: CASSFQDRLNEQFF.

This clonotype was counted at least ten times. The rearrangement uses TRBV5-1 and TRBJ2-1; TRBD2 matches 11 bases. The CDR3 is 15 residues long. J was trimmed by 2 bases and V by 5 bases; bases with no gene match: 3. Looked up from germline, CDR1 is SGHRS and CDR2 is YFSETQ. The CDR3 loop is CASRLAGDTYNEQFF. Here the CDR3 DNA reads TGCGCCAGCAGACTAGCGGGGGACACCTACAATGAGCAGTTCTTC. Looking up the rest from reference TRBV5-1 and TRBJ2-1 gives the full variable domain: KAGVTQTPRYLIKTRGQQVTLSCSPISGHRSVSWYQQTPGQGLQFLFEYFSETQRNKGNFPGRFSGRQFSNSRSEMNVSTLELGDSALYLCASRLAGDTYNEQFFGPGTRLTVL.

This clonotype was picked up many times. The chain carries TRBV12-3 or TRBV12-4 and TRBJ1-4; possibly TRBD1 for D (6 bases). This CDR3 has 14 amino acids. Trimming took off 7 bases at V and 10 bases at J, with 19 bases between the two ends. In DNA, the CDR3 is TGTGCCAGCACCCGGAATTCGGGGGCGGGAAAACTGTTTTTT. This gives the protein CASTRNSGAGKLFF.

In this sample, this clonotype turned up many times. The rearrangement links TRBV5-1 to TRBJ2-2, with TRBD1 matching 7 bases. V lost 4 bases to trimming and J lost 2 bases; unmatched junction nucleotides: 5. The CDR3 extends over 15 amino acids. The germline V gene has CDR1 SGHRS and CDR2 YFSETQ. CDR3 nucleotide sequence: TGCGCCAGCAGCCCGGGGACAGCTAACACCGGGGAGCTGTTTTTT. Encoded protein: CASSPGTANTGELFF. The variable domain in full, with the rest retrieved from reference TRBV5-1 and TRBJ2-2, is KAGVTQTPRYLIKTRGQQVTLSCSPISGHRSVSWYQQTPGQGLQFLFEYFSETQRNKGNFPGRFSGRQFSNSRSEMNVSTLELGDSALYLCASSPGTANTGELFFGEGSRLTVL.

The chain combines TRBV5-1 with TRBJ1-2, with TRBD1 matching 8 bases. CDR3 length: 13 amino acids. V shed 4 bases, J shed 3 bases, and the junction held 2 bases outside the gene matches. Per germline, CDR1 SGHRS and CDR2 YFSETQ. The CDR3 protein is CASSVTGDYGYTF. CDR3 DNA sequence: TGCGCCAGCAGCGTGACAGGGGACTATGGCTACACCTTC.

By its share, this clonotype is medium-sized. J is TRBJ2-3 and V is TRBV20-1; D possibly matches TRBD1 or TRBD2 (6 bases each). The CDR3 sequence is 14 residues long. Germline CDR1 and CDR2: DFQATT and SNEGSKA (reference sequence). Trimming took off 6 bases at V and 2 bases at J, with 15 bases between the two ends. CDR3 sequence (DNA): TGCAGTGCCCCTAAGGGGGGCAACACAGATACGCAGTATTTT. It is translated as CSAPKGGNTDTQYF.

This clonotype was found many times. The chain couples TRBV12-3 or TRBV12-4 to TRBJ1-2; weak D call: TRBD1 (5 bases). Deletions cut 5 bases from V and 8 bases from J, with 15 bases between. The length of the CDR3 is 13 residues. CDR3 protein: CASSRDLQSGYTF. CDR3 in DNA: TGTGCCAGCAGTCGGGACCTACAATCGGGCTACACCTTC.

Many counts were recorded for this clonotype. The V gene is TRBV7-2, the J gene TRBJ2-4, with D tentatively TRBD1 or TRBD2 (5 bases each). Germline-derived CDR1 and CDR2 are SGHTA and FQGNSA. Deletions cut 4 bases from V and 0 bases from J, with 13 bases between. The CDR3 contains 16 residues. The CDR3 loop is CASSSGGPLAKNIQYF. The CDR3 DNA reads as TGTGCCAGCAGCTCTGGGGGACCCTTAGCCAAAAACATTCAGTACTTC.

This clonotype was picked up many times. V usage is TRBV10-3 and J usage is TRBJ1-1, with 11 bases matching TRBD1. This CDR3 has 15 residues. Germline CDR1 ENHRY, CDR2 SYGVKD. Trimming removed 7 bases from V and 0 bases from J; junction bases left unmatched: 4. CDR3 bases: TGTGCCATCAAGGGACAGGGGGGCATGAACACTGAAGCTTTCTTT. It specifies CAIKGQGGMNTEAFF.

On this clonotype: Germline is not matched at one junction end, which may reflect a read error. The chain links TRBV6-5 to TRBJ2-2, with TRBD1 as a possible D gene (6 bases). Looked up from germline, CDR1 is MNHEY and CDR2 is SVGAGI. There are 14 residues in the CDR3. CDR3: CASGGKRNTGDLFF. In nucleotides, the CDR3 is TGTGCCAGCGGGGGCAAGAGGAACACCGGGGATCTGTTTTTT.

This clonotype showed up many times. This rearrangement joins TRBV7-9 to TRBJ1-2, with D perhaps matching TRBD1 (6 bases). Trimming left V 4 bases short and J 2 bases short, with 11 bases between. CDR1 is SEHNR and CDR2 is FQNEAQ in the germline V gene (reference sequence). The CDR3 consists of 14 residues. CDR3 nucleotides: TGTGCCAGCAGCTCGGACAGATTAAACTATGGCTACACCTTC. Translation: CASSSDRLNYGYTF.

At least ten counts were recorded for this clonotype. The V and J genes are TRBV20-1 and TRBJ1-1; D possibly corresponds to TRBD1 (5 bases). The CDR3 extends over 16 amino acids. Germline V gene sequence: CDR1 DFQATT, CDR2 SNEGSKA (reference sequence). Trimming took 3 bases from V and 1 from J, leaving 18 bases between them. CDR3 sequence (DNA): TGCAGTGCTAGCAGGGTTGTCGGAGGGGAGAACACTGAAGCTTTCTTT. Encoded protein: CSASRVVGGENTEAFF.

Ten or more counts support this clonotype. The V call is TRBV7-9, the J call TRBJ1-5; unclear D gene. V was cut by 6 bases and J by 7 bases, with 10 bases left in between. The CDR3 length is 12 residues. Per germline, CDR1 SEHNR and CDR2 FQNEAQ (reference sequence). The CDR3 DNA is TGTGCCAGCAGTGGGGAGGGCCAGCCCCAGCATTTT. Translating gives CASSGEGQPQHF.

In this sample, this clonotype turned up many times. The genes are TRBV20-1 and TRBJ1-1, with D possibly TRBD1 on 6 matching bases. V lost 3 bases, J lost 4 bases, and 12 bases lay in between. Germline V lookup: CDR1 DFQATT, CDR2 SNEGSKA (reference sequence). CDR3 length: 13 amino acids. Here the CDR3 reads CSASRGQGTEAFF. The CDR3 DNA reads TGCAGTGCTAGCCGGGGGCAGGGCACTGAAGCTTTCTTT.

This clonotype was counted at least ten times. V gene TRBV20-1 combines with J gene TRBJ2-3; 12 nucleotides agree with TRBD2. This CDR3 region has 16 residues. Germline V CDR1 and CDR2: DFQATT, SNEGSKA (reference sequence). V trimming: 6 bases; J trimming: 0 bases; junction bases outside the gene matches: 7. CDR3 sequence (DNA): TGCAGTGCCAGGACTAGCGGGGCGATTAGCACAGATACGCAGTATTTT. Translation gives CSARTSGAISTDTQYF.

This clonotype was seen at least ten times. V and J are TRBV7-8 and TRBJ2-2; 9 positions agree with TRBD1. V shed 5 bases, J shed 6 bases, and the junction held 7 bases outside the gene matches. Germline V CDR1 and CDR2: SGHVS, FQNEAQ. This CDR3 has 15 residues. This CDR3 reads CASSLTGGVAGELFF. For the CDR3, the DNA is TGTGCCAGCAGCCTGACAGGGGGGGTGGCCGGGGAGCTGTTTTTT.

This clonotype was counted many times. CDR3 DNA: TGCGCCAGCAGCCAGGACGGACGAGGCACTGAAGCTTTCTTT. This translates into CASSQDGRGTEAFF. The chain uses TRBV5-1 and TRBJ1-1; D gene unclear. Per the germline V gene, CDR1 is SGHRS and CDR2 is YFSETQ. The CDR3 totals 14 residues. V was shortened by 4 bases and J by 4 bases, with 14 bases between the two germline ends.

This clonotype was counted ten times or more. V gene TRBV20-1 combines with J gene TRBJ1-5, with D unclear. CDR1 is DFQATT, CDR2 SNEGSKA, per germline (reference sequence). This CDR3 comprises 13 residues. V lost 2 bases, J lost 0 bases, and 5 bases lay in between. In DNA, the CDR3 is TGCAGTGCTAGACAGGATAGCAATCAGCCCCAGCATTTT. As protein: CSARQDSNQPQHF.

This clonotype was picked up many times. The rearrangement uses TRBV19 and TRBJ2-1, with D possibly called TRBD1 or TRBD2 (5 bases each). Germline lookup yields CDR1 LNHDA and CDR2 SQIVND (reference sequence). The length of the CDR3 is 16 residues. The V and J ends lost 4 bases and 4 bases respectively, with 17 bases between them. The CDR3: CASSKGTGRIYNEQFF. The CDR3 nucleotides are TGTGCCAGTAGTAAGGGGACGGGACGGATTTACAATGAGCAGTTCTTC.

The V gene is TRBV20-1, the J gene TRBJ2-3; TRBD2 matches at 13 bases. From germline, CDR1 is DFQATT and CDR2 SNEGSKA (reference sequence). Trimming at V came to 0 bases and at J to 3 bases, leaving 9 bases not matched to a gene. The CDR3 is 18 residues long. DNA for the CDR3: TGCAGTGCTAGAGATACTAGCGGGGGGGTCGAAAATACAGATACGCAGTATTTT. Protein product: CSARDTSGGVENTDTQYF.

This clonotype appeared many times. J is TRBJ1-2 and V is TRBV7-2; TRBD1 aligns across 10 bases. The CDR3 spans 16 residues. In germline, CDR1 is SGHTA, CDR2 FQGNSA. The V and J ends lost 7 bases and 2 bases, in that order; junction bases with no gene match: 10. CDR3 DNA: TGTGCCAGCACGACAGGGGGCCTGGGTCTAAACTATGGCTACACCTTC. Its translation is CASTTGGLGLNYGYTF.

Ten or more counts support this clonotype. The chain is built from TRBV5-1 and TRBJ2-5; 8 bases are a match to TRBD1. The CDR3 is made up of 15 amino acids. Germline V gene sequence: CDR1 SGHRS, CDR2 YFSETQ. Trimming removed 3 bases from V and 0 bases from J; junction bases left unmatched: 4. CDR3 nucleotides: TGCGCCAGCAGCTCTCGACAGGGGCACCAAGAGACCCAGTACTTC. It is translated as CASSSRQGHQETQYF.

This clonotype was seen at least ten times. The chain carries TRBV20-1 and TRBJ1-1; D call uncertain. CDR1 and CDR2 (germline): DFQATT, SNEGSKA (reference sequence). This CDR3 comprises 15 residues. The ends were cut back, 6 bases at V and 1 base at J, with 18 bases in the middle. CDR3 in DNA: TGCAGTGCCCAAACGGACTTACATCCGAACACTGAAGCTTTCTTT. This sequence encodes CSAQTDLHPNTEAFF.

The chain links TRBV6-1 to TRBJ2-2; D remains ambiguous. V dropped 3 bases and J dropped 2 bases, with 4 bases sitting between them. Germline V gene data show CDR1 as MNHNS and CDR2 as SASEGT. The CDR3 runs 13 residues. In DNA form, the CDR3 reads TGTGCCAGCAGTGAGGTTAACACCGGGGAGCTGTTTTTT. It specifies CASSEVNTGELFF.